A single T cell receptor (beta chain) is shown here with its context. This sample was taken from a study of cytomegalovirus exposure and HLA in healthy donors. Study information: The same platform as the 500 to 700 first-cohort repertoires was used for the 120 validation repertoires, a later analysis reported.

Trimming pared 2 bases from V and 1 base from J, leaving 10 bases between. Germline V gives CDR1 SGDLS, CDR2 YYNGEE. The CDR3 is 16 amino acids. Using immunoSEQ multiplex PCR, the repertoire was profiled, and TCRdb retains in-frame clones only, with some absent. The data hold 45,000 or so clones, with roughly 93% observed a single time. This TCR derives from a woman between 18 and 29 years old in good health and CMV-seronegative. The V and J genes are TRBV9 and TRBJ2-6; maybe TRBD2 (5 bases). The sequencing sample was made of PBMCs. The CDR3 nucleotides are TGTGCCAGCAGCGTCGGACGGAGGTCTGGGGCCAACGTCCTGACTTTC. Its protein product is CASSVGRRSGANVLTF.